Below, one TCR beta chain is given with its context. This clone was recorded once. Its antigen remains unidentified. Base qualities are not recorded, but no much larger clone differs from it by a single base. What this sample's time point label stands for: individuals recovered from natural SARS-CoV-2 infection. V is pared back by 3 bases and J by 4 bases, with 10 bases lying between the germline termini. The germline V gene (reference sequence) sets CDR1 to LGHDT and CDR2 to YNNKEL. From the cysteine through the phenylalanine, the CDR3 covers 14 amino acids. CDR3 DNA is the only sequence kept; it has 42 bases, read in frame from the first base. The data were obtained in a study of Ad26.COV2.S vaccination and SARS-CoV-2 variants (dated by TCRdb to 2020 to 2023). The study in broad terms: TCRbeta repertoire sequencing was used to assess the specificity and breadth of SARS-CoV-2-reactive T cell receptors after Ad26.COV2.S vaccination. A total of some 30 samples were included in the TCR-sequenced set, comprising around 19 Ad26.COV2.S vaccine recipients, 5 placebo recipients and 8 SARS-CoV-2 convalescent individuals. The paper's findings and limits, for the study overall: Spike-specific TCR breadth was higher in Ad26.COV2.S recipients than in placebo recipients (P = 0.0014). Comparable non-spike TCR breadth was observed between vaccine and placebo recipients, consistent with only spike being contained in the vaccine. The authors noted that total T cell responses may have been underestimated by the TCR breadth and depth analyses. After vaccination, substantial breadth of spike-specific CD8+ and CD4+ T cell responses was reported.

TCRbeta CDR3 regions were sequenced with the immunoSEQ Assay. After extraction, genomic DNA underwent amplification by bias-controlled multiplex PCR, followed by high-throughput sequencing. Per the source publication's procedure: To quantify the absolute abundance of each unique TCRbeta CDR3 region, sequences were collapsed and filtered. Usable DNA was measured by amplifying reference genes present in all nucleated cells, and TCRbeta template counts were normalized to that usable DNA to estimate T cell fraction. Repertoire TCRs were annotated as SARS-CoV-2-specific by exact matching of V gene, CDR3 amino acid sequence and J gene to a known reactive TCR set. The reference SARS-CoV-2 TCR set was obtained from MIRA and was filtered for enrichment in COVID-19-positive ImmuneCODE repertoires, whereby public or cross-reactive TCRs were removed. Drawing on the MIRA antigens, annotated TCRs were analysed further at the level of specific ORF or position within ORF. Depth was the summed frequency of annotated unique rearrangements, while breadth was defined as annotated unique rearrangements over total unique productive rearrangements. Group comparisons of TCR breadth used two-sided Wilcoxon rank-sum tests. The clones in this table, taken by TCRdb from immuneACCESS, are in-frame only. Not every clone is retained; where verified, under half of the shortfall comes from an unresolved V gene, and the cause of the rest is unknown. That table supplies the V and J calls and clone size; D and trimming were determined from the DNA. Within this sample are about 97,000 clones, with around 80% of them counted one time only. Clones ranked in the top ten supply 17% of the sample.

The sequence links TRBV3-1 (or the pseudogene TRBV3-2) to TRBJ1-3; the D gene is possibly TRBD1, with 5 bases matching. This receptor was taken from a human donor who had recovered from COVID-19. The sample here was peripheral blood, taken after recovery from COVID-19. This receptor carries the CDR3 CASSHGTRGNTIYF. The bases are TGTGCCAGCAGCCACGGGACGCGCGGAAACACCATATATTTT.